The T cell receptor beta chain under discussion was sequenced for a study of T cell repertoires in cytomegalovirus infection. The CDR3 extends over 13 amino acids. J gave up 8 bases and V 5 bases, and 5 bases lay outside the gene matches. Germline V gene data show CDR1 as SGHVS and CDR2 as FQNEAQ. By its share, this clonotype is medium-sized (0.01 to 0.1%). Via MiXCR, TCRdb re-called the reads, giving one row per CDR3 protein. Found here are 290,000 or so distinct CDR3 sequences, roughly a tenth of them singletons; the top ten hold approximately 2.3%. The TCR sequence derives from a human donor in good health (CMV status not recorded). Some clones in this sample may be carry-over from other donors' samples. The sample consisted of PBMCs. V gene TRBV7-8 combines with J gene TRBJ1-5; 8 nucleotides agree with TRBD1. The CDR3 nucleotides are TGTGCCAGCAGCGCAACACAGGGGGAGCCCCAGCATTTT. Its protein product is CASSATQGEPQHF.